The 22 T cell receptor beta chains in this list originate from one sample, sequenced in a study of T cell changes during pregnancy in multiple sclerosis (dated by TCRdb to about 2019). Receptor amplification or capture employed the immunoSEQ multiplex PCR assay. TCRdb holds this immuneACCESS table with in-frame rearrangements only. Some clones are missing; in checked studies, unresolved V genes explain under half, and the rest has no known cause. In all, the sample holds about 22,000 clones, and roughly 92% of those were seen once. The ten most abundant clones make up 0.5% to 0.8% of the sample. The material was CD4+ T cells from peripheral blood mononuclear cells, obtained after pregnancy. The receptors originated from a female donor in good health, enrolled as a control in a pregnancy study.

The CDR3 nucleotides are TGTGCCAGCATTGGGGGCTATAGCAATCAGCCCCAGCATTTT. It encodes CASIGGYSNQPQHF. The chain links TRBV28 to TRBJ1-5; D is perhaps TRBD1 (6 bases). CDR3 length: 14 residues. Trimming pared 7 bases from V and 0 bases from J, leaving 10 bases between. Germline V lookup: CDR1 MDHEN, CDR2 SYDVKM. Full variable domain (outside the CDR3, taken from reference TRBV28 and TRBJ1-5): DVKVTQSSRYLVKRTGEKVFLECVQDMDHENMFWYRQDPGLGLRLIYFSYDVKMKEKGDIPEGYSVSREKKERFSLILESASTNQTSMYLCASIGGYSNQPQHFGDGTRLSIL.

This chain links TRBV29-1 with TRBJ1-2, with a tentative D call TRBD1 (5 bases). The CDR3 length is 12 residues. The V and J ends lost 7 bases and 4 bases respectively, with 13 bases between them. Germline V gene data show CDR1 as SQVTM and CDR2 as ANQGSEA. As DNA, the CDR3 is TGCAGCGACACCTCAGGGTTCTATGGCTACACCTTC. Translated: CSDTSGFYGYTF.

This chain joins TRBV15 and TRBJ2-2; D not certain. The CDR3 has 14 residues. Germline V gene lookup returns CDR1 LNHNV and CDR2 YYDKDF (reference sequence). Between the trimmed V and J ends, which lost 0 bases and 7 bases, there was a span of 9 bases. In nucleotides, the CDR3 is TGTGCCACCAGCAGAGATGCAGGCATCGGGGAGCTGTTTTTT. It yields the protein CATSRDAGIGELFF.

V usage is TRBV6-1 and J usage is TRBJ2-1; 9 bases match TRBD2. V lost 4 bases to trimming and J lost 9 bases; unmatched junction nucleotides: 4. This CDR3 is 13 amino acids long. The germline V gene encodes CDR1 MNHNS and CDR2 SASEGT. DNA for the CDR3: TGTGCCAGCAGTGGGGATAGCGGGGGTGAGCAGTTCTTC. Its translation is CASSGDSGGEQFF.

The genes are TRBV19 and TRBJ2-1, with D perhaps TRBD2 (6 bases). CDR1 is LNHDA and CDR2 is SQIVND in the germline V gene (reference sequence). Trimming took off 9 bases at V and 6 bases at J, with 15 bases between the two ends. The CDR3 is 13 residues long. CDR3 loop: CASGDWYLNEQFF. CDR3 nucleotides: TGTGCCAGCGGGGACTGGTACCTCAATGAGCAGTTCTTC.

The gene calls are TRBV28 and TRBJ1-5; TRBD1 is a possible D gene (6 bases). V shed 6 bases and J shed 0 bases, with 18 bases lying between them. Germline V gene data show CDR1 as MDHEN and CDR2 as SYDVKM. This CDR3 has 17 amino acids. The CDR3 bases are TGTGCCAGCAGAGTTTACGGGACACCTAATAGCAATCAGCCCCAGCATTTT. Translated, it gives CASRVYGTPNSNQPQHF.

The chain carries TRBV5-1 and TRBJ1-1, with a weak D call TRBD1 (5 bases). The CDR3 runs 17 residues. Germline V gene data show CDR1 as SGHRS and CDR2 as YFSETQ. The germline V and J ends were trimmed by 3 bases and 0 bases, with 18 bases remaining between them. In DNA, the CDR3 is TGCGCCAGCAGCTCCGACGGGGGAGTGGGCATGAACACTGAAGCTTTCTTT. Its translation: CASSSDGGVGMNTEAFF. Combining the CDR3 with reference TRBV5-1 and TRBJ1-1 gives the whole variable domain KAGVTQTPRYLIKTRGQQVTLSCSPISGHRSVSWYQQTPGQGLQFLFEYFSETQRNKGNFPGRFSGRQFSNSRSEMNVSTLELGDSALYLCASSSDGGVGMNTEAFFGQGTRLTVV.

The V call is TRBV6-5, the J call TRBJ2-5; D is unresolved. The CDR3 runs 13 residues. V lost 5 bases and J lost 5, with 12 bases in between. Per germline, CDR1 MNHEY and CDR2 SVGAGI. This CDR3 is CASSPTVLETQYF. In DNA, the CDR3 is TGTGCCAGCAGTCCTACAGTGCTGGAGACCCAGTACTTC.

This chain joins TRBV4-2 and TRBJ2-1, with 7 bases fitting TRBD2. From germline, CDR1 is LGHNA and CDR2 YNFKEQ. The CDR3 length is 14 residues. J gave up 8 bases and V 1 base, and 5 bases lay outside the gene matches. The CDR3, as DNA: TGTGCCAGCAGCCAAGGGGACTACCGCTATGAGCAGTTCTTC. Amino acids: CASSQGDYRYEQFF.

This chain joins TRBV18 and TRBJ2-2; D not certain. V dropped 3 bases and J dropped 4 bases, with 12 bases sitting between them. Per the germline V gene, CDR1 is KGHSH and CDR2 is LQKENI. The CDR3 runs 15 residues. The CDR3 bases are TGTGCCAGCTCACCCCCGAGCCTGAGCACCGGGGAGCTGTTTTTT. This gives the protein CASSPPSLSTGELFF.

The gene calls are TRBV29-1 and TRBJ2-5; 7 bases are a match to TRBD1. Germline-derived CDR1 and CDR2 are SQVTM and ANQGSEA. V gave up 6 bases and J gave up 1 base; unmatched junction bases: 8. The CDR3 spans 14 residues. The CDR3 sequence is CSVPPQGFQETQYF. CDR3 DNA sequence: TGCAGCGTCCCCCCACAGGGGTTCCAAGAGACCCAGTACTTC.

The rearrangement links TRBV7-8 to TRBJ2-6; no clear D. From germline, CDR1 is SGHVS and CDR2 FQNEAQ. The V gene lost 5 bases and the J gene lost 1 base, with 15 bases spanning the gap. This CDR3 has 17 residues. CDR3 nucleotides: TGTGCCAGCAGCCCAGCCCTCAGGTTTTCTGGGGCCAACGTCCTGACTTTC. It translates to CASSPALRFSGANVLTF.

The chain combines TRBV11-2 with TRBJ2-1; D is perhaps TRBD2 (6 bases). Germline CDR1 is SGHAT and CDR2 is FQNNGV. Trimming cost V 9 bases and J 9 bases, with 12 bases left between them. The CDR3 runs 11 residues. The CDR3 sequence is CASLAGGEQFF. CDR3 DNA: TGTGCCAGTTTGGCCGGGGGTGAGCAGTTCTTC.

The rearrangement joins TRBV30 to TRBJ1-4, with a weak D call TRBD1 (6 bases). Germline V lookup: CDR1 GTSNPN, CDR2 SVGIG (reference sequence). The CDR3 sequence is 13 residues long. V lost 4 bases to trimming and J lost 8 bases, with 14 bases between them. The CDR3 spells CAWNKQGQEKLFF. The CDR3 DNA sequence: TGTGCCTGGAACAAACAGGGACAAGAAAAACTGTTTTTT.

V usage is TRBV6-6 and J usage is TRBJ1-3, with D possibly TRBD1 on 5 matching bases. Trimming pared 6 bases from V and 0 bases from J, leaving 12 bases between. The CDR3 spans 15 residues. The germline CDR1 and CDR2 sequences are MNHNY and SVGAGI (reference sequence). The CDR3 DNA follows: TGTGCCAGCAGCCGCGACAGTTCCTCTGGAAACACCATATATTTT. It is translated as CASSRDSSSGNTIYF.

This clone was observed a single time. The chain has TRBV7-6 and TRBJ2-7; TRBD2 matches at 12 bases. Trimming cost V 5 bases and J 6 bases; bases outside gene matches: 8. The germline V gene encodes CDR1 SGHVS and CDR2 FNYEAQ. The CDR3 has 15 residues. The CDR3 loop reads CASSPQTSGSFEQYF. DNA of the CDR3: TGTGCCAGCAGCCCACAGACTAGCGGGAGTTTCGAGCAGTACTTC.

The CDR3 is CATSEGTNPRGQFF. Written as DNA, the CDR3 is TGTGCCACTAGCGAAGGGACTAACCCTCGGGGGCAGTTCTTC. This sequence joins TRBV6-4 and TRBJ2-1; 7 positions agree with TRBD2. The CDR3 is 14 residues long. J was trimmed by 12 bases and V by 10 bases; bases with no gene match: 18. Germline CDR1 MRHNA, CDR2 SNTAGT.

This clone was seen a handful of times. As DNA, the CDR3 is TGTGCCAGCAGCTCAGCTTGGGGGGGACCCCCTACGCAGTATTTT. It encodes CASSSAWGGPPTQYF. The rearrangement uses TRBV7-9 and TRBJ2-3; TRBD2 matches at 7 bases. Germline-derived CDR1 and CDR2 are SEHNR and FQNEAQ (reference sequence). The junction had 12 bases not matched to a gene; V was cut back by 4 bases and J by 8 bases. The CDR3 totals 15 residues.

The chain employs TRBV18 and TRBJ2-1, with D maybe TRBD2 (5 bases). CDR3 length: 14 amino acids. CDR1 and CDR2 (germline): KGHSH, LQKENI. V was shortened by 3 bases and J by 8 bases, with 14 bases between the two germline ends. The CDR3 bases are TGTGCCAGCTCACCCATAACTAGGGCGGATGAGCAGTTCTTC. Translated, it gives CASSPITRADEQFF. Full variable domain (remainder filled in from reference TRBV18 and TRBJ2-1): NAGVMQNPRHLVRRRGQEARLRCSPMKGHSHVYWYRQLPEEGLKFMVYLQKENIIDESGMPKERFSAEFPKEGPSILRIQQVVRGDSAAYFCASSPITRADEQFFGPGTRLTVL.

This chain connects TRBV29-1 to TRBJ1-4, with a weak D call TRBD1 (5 bases). Trimming took 8 bases from V and 8 from J, leaving 21 bases between them. This CDR3 contains 14 residues. From germline, CDR1 is SQVTM and CDR2 ANQGSEA. CDR3 coding DNA: TGCAGCCCGGCCGGGGGAGTGGGGGGGGAAAAACTGTTTTTT. Translation gives CSPAGGVGGEKLFF.

V usage is TRBV7-6 and J usage is TRBJ2-1; TRBD1 aligns across 8 bases. This CDR3 is 12 amino acids long. The V gene end was trimmed by 3 bases and the J gene end by 8 bases; junction bases not matched to a gene: 0. Germline-derived CDR1 and CDR2 are SGHVS and FNYEAQ. CDR3 nucleotide sequence: TGTGCCAGCAGCTTGACAGGGGATGAGCAGTTCTTC. This sequence encodes CASSLTGDEQFF. The full variable domain, rest sourced from reference TRBV7-6 and TRBJ2-1, is GAGVSQSPRYKVTKRGQDVALRCDPISGHVSLYWYRQALGQGPEFLTYFNYEAQQDKSGLPNDRFSAERPEGSISTLTIQRTEQRDSAMYRCASSLTGDEQFFGPGTRLTVL.

CDR3 residues: CAISVTGSDTQYF. CDR3 in DNA: TGTGCCATCAGCGTGACAGGGTCGGATACGCAGTATTTT. The J gene is TRBJ2-3, the V gene TRBV10-3; 7 nucleotides align to TRBD1. V shed 6 bases, J shed 6 bases, and the junction held 6 bases outside the gene matches. Germline V gene sequence: CDR1 ENHRY, CDR2 SYGVKD. The CDR3 runs to 13 residues.